This T cell receptor (beta chain) was obtained from a study of T cell responses to AZD1222 COVID-19 vaccine. The assay was immunoSEQ multiplex PCR, and TCRdb's table has in-frame clones only and misses some. The top ten clones hold around 4.9% of a sample with around 99,000 clones, about 85% of them seen once. Second-dose timings of about 4 or about 12 weeks were pooled. The V gene's germline CDR1 is LNHDA and CDR2 SQIVND (reference sequence). Trimming took off 2 bases at V and 0 bases at J, with 4 bases between the two ends. The CDR3 covers 14 residues. This clone was recorded a few times. The V call is TRBV19, the J call TRBJ2-2; D remains unclear. The input for sequencing was peripheral blood, taken 28 days after the second AZD1222 dose. The TCR comes from an adult who received the AZD1222 COVID-19 vaccine. The CDR3 DNA reads TGTGCCAGTAGTATAATAGCGAACACCGGGGAGCTGTTTTTT. Translation gives CASSIIANTGELFF.